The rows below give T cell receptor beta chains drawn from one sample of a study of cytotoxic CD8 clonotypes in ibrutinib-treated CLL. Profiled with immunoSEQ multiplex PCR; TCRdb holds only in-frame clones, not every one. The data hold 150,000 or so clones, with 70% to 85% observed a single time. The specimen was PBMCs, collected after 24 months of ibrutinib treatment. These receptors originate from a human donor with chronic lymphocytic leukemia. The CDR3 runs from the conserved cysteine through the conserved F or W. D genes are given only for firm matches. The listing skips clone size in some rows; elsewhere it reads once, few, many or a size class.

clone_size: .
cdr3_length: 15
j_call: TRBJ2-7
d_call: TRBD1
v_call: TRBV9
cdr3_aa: CASSVTRQGDYEQYF
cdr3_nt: TGTGCCAGCAGCGTAACGAGACAGGGGGATTACGAGCAGTACTTC

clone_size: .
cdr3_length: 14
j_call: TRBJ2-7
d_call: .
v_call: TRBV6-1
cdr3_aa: CASSEYGVPYEQYF
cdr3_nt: TGTGCCAGCAGTGAATATGGGGTCCCCTACGAGCAGTACTTC

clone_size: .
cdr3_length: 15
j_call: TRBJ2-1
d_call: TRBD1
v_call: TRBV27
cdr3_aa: CASSRQGVPYNEQFF
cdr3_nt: TGTGCCAGCAGCCGACAGGGGGTCCCCTACAATGAGCAGTTCTTC

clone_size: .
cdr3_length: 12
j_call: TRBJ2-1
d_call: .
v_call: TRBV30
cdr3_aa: CAWSVRRGEQFF
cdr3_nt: TGTGCCTGGAGTGTACGCCGGGGTGAGCAGTTCTTC

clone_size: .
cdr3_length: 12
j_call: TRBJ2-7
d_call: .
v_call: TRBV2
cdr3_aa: CASSLFLYEQYF
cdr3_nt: TGTGCCAGCAGCTTATTTCTCTACGAGCAGTACTTC

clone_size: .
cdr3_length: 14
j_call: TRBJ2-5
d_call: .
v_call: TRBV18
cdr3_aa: CASSPPRPEETQYF
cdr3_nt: TGTGCCAGCTCACCACCCAGGCCGGAGGAGACCCAGTACTTC

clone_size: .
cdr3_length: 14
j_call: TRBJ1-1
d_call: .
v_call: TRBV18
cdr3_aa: CASFKQGMNTEAFF
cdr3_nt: TGTGCCAGCTTTAAGCAGGGAATGAACACTGAAGCTTTCTTT

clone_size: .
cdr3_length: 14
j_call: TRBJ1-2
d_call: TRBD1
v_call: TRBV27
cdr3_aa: CASSLSGTGYGYTF
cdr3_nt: TGTGCCAGCAGTTTATCGGGGACAGGCTATGGCTACACCTTC

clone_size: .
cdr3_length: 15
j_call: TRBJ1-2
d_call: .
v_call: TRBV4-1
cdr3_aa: CASSLQLRGNYGYTF
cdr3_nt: TGCGCCAGCAGCCTGCAACTTAGGGGAAACTATGGCTACACCTTC

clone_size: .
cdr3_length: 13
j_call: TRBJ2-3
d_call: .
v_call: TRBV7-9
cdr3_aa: CASKNRDTDTQYF
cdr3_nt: TGTGCCAGCAAAAACAGGGACACAGATACGCAGTATTTT

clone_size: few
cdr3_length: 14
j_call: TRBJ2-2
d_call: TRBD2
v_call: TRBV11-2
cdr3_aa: CASSLLRGAGELFF
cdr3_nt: TGTGCCAGCAGCTTACTTCGGGGGGCCGGGGAGCTGTTTTTT

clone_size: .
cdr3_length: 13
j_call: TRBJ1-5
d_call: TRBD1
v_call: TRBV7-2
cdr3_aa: CASTLETGGFQHF
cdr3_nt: TGTGCCAGCACCCTCGAAACAGGGGGTTTCCAGCATTTT

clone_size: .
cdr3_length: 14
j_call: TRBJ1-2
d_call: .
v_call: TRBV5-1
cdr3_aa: CASSPRGSNYGYTF
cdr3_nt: TGCGCCAGCAGCCCCAGGGGTTCCAACTATGGCTACACCTTC

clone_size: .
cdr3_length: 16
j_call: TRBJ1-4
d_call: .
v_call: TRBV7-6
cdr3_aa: CASSPALTGGSEKLFF
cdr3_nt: TGTGCCAGCAGCCCAGCCCTGACAGGTGGTAGTGAAAAACTGTTTTTT

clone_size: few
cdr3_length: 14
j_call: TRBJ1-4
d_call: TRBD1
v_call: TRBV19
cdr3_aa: CASRQDRANEKLFF
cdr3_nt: TGTGCCAGTAGACAAGACAGGGCTAATGAAAAACTGTTTTTT